This T cell receptor (beta chain) stems from a study of blood T cell repertoires in COVID-19. At the level of the study: Researchers got acute and convalescent COVID-19 samples from the United States, Italy and Spain. T cells, B-cell-depleted T cells, or PBMCs provided the cDNA or gDNA that served as material.

Produced via immunoSEQ multiplex PCR; TCRdb's table is partial and in-frame only. The sample contains 160,000 or so clones, about 80% of which appear only once. The sequence came from a human donor in a cohort sampled during active COVID-19. The sample was peripheral blood.

For the CDR3, the DNA is TGTGCCAGCAGCTTAGGAGCAGGGGCCACTGAAGCTTTCTTT. Amino acid sequence: CASSLGAGATEAFF. The chain carries TRBV7-6 and TRBJ1-1; D is perhaps TRBD1 (6 bases). Germline-derived CDR1 and CDR2 are SGHVS and FNYEAQ. With 1 base removed from V and 4 bases from J, the gap between germline ends came to 10 bases. The CDR3 runs 14 residues.